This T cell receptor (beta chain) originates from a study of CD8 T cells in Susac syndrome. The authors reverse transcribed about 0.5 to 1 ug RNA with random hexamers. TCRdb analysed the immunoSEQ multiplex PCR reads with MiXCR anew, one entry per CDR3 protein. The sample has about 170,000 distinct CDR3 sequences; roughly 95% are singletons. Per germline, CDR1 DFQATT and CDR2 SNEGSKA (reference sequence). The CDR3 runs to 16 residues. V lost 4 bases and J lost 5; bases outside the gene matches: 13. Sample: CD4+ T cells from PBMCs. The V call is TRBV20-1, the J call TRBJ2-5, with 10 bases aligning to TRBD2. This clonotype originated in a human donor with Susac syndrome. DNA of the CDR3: TGCAGTGCTACTCAATGGCTAGCGGGAGTTCGGGAGACCCAGTACTTC. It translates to CSATQWLAGVRETQYF.